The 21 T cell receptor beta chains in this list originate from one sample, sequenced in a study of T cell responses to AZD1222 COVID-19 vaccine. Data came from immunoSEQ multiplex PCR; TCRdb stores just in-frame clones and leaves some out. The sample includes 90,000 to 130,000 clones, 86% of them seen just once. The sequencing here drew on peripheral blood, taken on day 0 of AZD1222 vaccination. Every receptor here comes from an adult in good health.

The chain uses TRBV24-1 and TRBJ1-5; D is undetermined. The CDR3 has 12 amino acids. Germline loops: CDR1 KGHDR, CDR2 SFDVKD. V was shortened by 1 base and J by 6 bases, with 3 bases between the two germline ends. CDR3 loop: CATSDFGQPQHF. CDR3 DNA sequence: TGTGCCACCAGTGATTTCGGTCAGCCCCAGCATTTT.

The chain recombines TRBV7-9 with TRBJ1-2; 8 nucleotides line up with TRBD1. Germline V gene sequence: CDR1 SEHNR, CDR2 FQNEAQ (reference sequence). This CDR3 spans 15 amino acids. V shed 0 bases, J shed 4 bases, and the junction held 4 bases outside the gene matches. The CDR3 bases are TGTGCCAGCAGCTTAGCTGGGGGGACAGGCTATGGCTACACCTTC. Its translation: CASSLAGGTGYGYTF.

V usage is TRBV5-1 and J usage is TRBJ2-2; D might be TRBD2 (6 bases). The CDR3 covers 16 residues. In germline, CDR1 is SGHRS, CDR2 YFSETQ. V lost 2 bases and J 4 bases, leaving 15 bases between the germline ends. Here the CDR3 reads CASSFGGQGVTGELFF. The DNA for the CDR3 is TGCGCCAGCAGCTTTGGAGGGCAGGGAGTCACCGGGGAGCTGTTTTTT.

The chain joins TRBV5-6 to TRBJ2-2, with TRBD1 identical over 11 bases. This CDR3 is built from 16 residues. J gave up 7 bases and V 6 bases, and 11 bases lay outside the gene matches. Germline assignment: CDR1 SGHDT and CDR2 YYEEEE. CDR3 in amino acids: CASTPGRTGGYGELFF. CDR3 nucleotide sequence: TGTGCCAGCACTCCCGGGAGGACAGGGGGCTACGGGGAGCTGTTTTTT.

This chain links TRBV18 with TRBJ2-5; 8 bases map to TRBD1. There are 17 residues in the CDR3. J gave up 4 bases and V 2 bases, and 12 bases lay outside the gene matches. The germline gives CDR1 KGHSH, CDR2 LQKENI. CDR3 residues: CASSPLPGGKGGETQYF. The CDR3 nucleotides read TGTGCCAGCTCACCATTGCCAGGGGGCAAAGGCGGAGAGACCCAGTACTTC.

CDR3 loop: CASSIREDHLHF. CDR3 in DNA: TGTGCCAGTAGTATAAGAGAAGACCACCTCCACTTT. The genes are TRBV19 and TRBJ1-6, with D uncertain. The CDR3 length is 12 residues. The V gene's germline CDR1 is LNHDA and CDR2 SQIVND (reference sequence). Trimming removed 2 bases from V and 15 bases from J, with 11 bases in between.

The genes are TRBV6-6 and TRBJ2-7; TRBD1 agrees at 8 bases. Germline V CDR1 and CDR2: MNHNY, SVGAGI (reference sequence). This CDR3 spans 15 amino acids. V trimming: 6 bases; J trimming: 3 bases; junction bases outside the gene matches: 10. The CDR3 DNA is TGTGCCAGCAGACGCGACAGGGGCCCAAACTACGAGCAGTACTTC. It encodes CASRRDRGPNYEQYF.

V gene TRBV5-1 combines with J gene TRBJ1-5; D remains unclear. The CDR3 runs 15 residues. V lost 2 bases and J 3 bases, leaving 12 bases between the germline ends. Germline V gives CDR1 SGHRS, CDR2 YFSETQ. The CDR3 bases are TGCGCCAGCAGCTTTCGGGGAGTCATCAATCAGCCCCAGCATTTT. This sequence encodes CASSFRGVINQPQHF.

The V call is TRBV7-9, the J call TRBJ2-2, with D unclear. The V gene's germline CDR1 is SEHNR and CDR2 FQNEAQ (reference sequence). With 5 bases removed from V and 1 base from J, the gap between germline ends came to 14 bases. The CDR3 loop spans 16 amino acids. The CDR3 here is CASSLGRTGNTGELFF. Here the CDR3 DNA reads TGTGCCAGCAGCCTAGGAAGGACGGGGAACACCGGGGAGCTGTTTTTT.

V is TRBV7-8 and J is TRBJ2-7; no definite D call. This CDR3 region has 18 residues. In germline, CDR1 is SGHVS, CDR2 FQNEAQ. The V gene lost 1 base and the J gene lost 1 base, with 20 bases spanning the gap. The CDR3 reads CASSLVGYASHTSYEQYF. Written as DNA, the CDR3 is TGTGCCAGCAGCTTAGTAGGATATGCATCCCACACTTCCTACGAGCAGTACTTC.

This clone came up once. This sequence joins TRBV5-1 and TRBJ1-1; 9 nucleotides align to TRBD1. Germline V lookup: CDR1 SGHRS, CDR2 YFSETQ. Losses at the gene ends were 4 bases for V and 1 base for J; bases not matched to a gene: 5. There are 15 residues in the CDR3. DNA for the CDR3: TGCGCCAGCAGCCTAAGGACAGGGGAGAACACTGAAGCTTTCTTT. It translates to CASSLRTGENTEAFF.

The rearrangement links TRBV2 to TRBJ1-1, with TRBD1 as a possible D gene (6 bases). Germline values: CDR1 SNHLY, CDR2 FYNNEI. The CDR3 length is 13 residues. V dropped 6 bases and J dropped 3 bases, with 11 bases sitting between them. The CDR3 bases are TGTGCCAGCAGACAGACAGGAGACACTGAAGCTTTCTTT. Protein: CASRQTGDTEAFF.

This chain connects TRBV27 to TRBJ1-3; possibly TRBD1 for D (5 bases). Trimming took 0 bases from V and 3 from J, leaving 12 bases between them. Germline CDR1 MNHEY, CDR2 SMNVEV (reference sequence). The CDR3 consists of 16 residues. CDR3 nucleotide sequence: TGTGCCAGCAGTTTATCGAGCAGGGAGAGTGGAAACACCATATATTTT. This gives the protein CASSLSSRESGNTIYF.

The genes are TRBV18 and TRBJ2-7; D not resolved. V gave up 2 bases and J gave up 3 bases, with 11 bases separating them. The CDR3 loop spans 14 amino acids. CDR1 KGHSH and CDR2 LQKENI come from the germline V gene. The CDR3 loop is CASSPTAGDYEQYF. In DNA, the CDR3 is TGTGCCAGCTCACCAACGGCCGGTGACTACGAGCAGTACTTC.

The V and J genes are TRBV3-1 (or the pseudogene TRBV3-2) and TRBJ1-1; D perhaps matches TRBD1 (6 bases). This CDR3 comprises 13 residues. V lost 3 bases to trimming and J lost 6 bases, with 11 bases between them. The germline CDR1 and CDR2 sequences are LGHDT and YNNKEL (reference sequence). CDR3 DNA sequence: TGTGCCAGCAGCCAGGGCAGGGGCTCTGAAGCTTTCTTT. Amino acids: CASSQGRGSEAFF.

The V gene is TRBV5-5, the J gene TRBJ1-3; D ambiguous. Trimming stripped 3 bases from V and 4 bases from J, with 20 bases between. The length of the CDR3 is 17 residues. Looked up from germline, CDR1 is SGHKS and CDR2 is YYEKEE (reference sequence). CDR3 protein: CASSSQTSGFGGNTIYF. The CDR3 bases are TGTGCCAGCAGCTCCCAGACGTCCGGGTTTGGCGGAAACACCATATATTTT. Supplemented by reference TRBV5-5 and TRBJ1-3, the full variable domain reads DAGVTQSPTHLIKTRGQQVTLRCSPISGHKSVSWYQQVLGQGPQFIFQYYEKEERGRGNFPDRFSARQFPNYSSELNVNALLLGDSALYLCASSSQTSGFGGNTIYFGEGSWLTVV.

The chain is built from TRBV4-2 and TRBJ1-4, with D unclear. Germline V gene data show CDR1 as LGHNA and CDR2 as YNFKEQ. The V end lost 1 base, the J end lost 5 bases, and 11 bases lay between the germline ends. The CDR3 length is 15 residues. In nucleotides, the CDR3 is TGTGCCAGCAGCCAAGGTTCTGGGGAGAATGAAAAACTGTTTTTT. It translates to CASSQGSGENEKLFF.

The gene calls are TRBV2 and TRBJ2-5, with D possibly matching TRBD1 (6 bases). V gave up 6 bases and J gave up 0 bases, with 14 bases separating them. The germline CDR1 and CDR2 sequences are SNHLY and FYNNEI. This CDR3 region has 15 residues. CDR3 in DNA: TGTGCCAGCAGAAACCGGGACACCTACCAAGAGACCCAGTACTTC. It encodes CASRNRDTYQETQYF.

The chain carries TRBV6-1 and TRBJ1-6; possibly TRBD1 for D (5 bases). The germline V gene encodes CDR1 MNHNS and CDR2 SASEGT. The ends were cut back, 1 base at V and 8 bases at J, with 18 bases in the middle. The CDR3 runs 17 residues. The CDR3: CASSEVEPGTIYSPLHF. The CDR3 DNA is TGTGCCAGCAGTGAAGTTGAACCAGGGACGATTTATTCACCCCTCCACTTT.

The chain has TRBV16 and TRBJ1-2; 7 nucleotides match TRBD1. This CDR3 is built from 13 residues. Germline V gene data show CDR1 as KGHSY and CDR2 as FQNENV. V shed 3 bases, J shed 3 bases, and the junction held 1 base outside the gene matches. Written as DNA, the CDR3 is TGTGCCAGCAGCCATGGACAGGACTATGGCTACACCTTC. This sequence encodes CASSHGQDYGYTF.

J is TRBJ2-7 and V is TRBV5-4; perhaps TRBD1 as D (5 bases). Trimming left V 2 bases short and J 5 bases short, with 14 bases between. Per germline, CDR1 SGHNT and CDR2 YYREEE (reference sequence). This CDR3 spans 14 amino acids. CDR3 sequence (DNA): TGTGCCAGCAGCTTCCCCAGGGAAGGGGACGAGCAGTACTTC. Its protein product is CASSFPREGDEQYF.